Below, 27 T cell receptor beta chains from the same sample are listed, as sequenced in a study of a mutant IDH1 vaccine in newly diagnosed glioma. Time point reported: week 5, during vaccination. The vaccine gave 300 ug of a 20-mer mutant IDH1 peptide subcutaneously per dose. These receptors lack a known antigen. The data were produced by immunoSEQ multiplex PCR, yet TCRdb's version contains in-frame clones alone and is incomplete. The sample yields more than 55,000 clones, roughly 82% seen once. Source: PBMCs, taken from a glioma patient whose treatment included an IDH1 peptide vaccine. The receptors derive from a woman under 30 with glioma. Some clones in this sample may be carry-over from other donors' samples.

This chain joins TRBV6-1 and TRBJ1-5; possibly TRBD1 for D (5 bases). The CDR3 runs 14 residues. The germline V gene encodes CDR1 MNHNS and CDR2 SASEGT. The V and J ends lost 1 base and 4 bases respectively, with 8 bases between them. The CDR3: CASSEVGENQPQHF. The CDR3 nucleotides read TGTGCCAGCAGTGAAGTAGGGGAAAATCAGCCCCAGCATTTT.

The rearrangement joins TRBV6-5 to TRBJ1-3; TRBD1 is a possible D gene (5 bases). The CDR3 sequence is 15 residues long. Germline V gene data show CDR1 as MNHEY and CDR2 as SVGAGI. V was cut by 0 bases and J by 3 bases, with 9 bases left in between. The CDR3 region is CASSYSQGSGNTIYF. The CDR3 DNA reads as TGTGCCAGCAGTTACTCCCAGGGCAGTGGAAACACCATATATTTT.

Here the CDR3 reads CASSPSGTGAYEQYF. The CDR3 DNA reads as TGCGCCAGCAGCCCAAGCGGGACAGGGGCCTACGAGCAGTACTTC. The chain links TRBV4-3 to TRBJ2-7; 10 bases match TRBD1. The V gene's germline CDR1 is LGHNA and CDR2 YSLEER. This CDR3 contains 15 residues. The junction had 5 bases not matched to a gene; V was cut back by 4 bases and J by 2 bases.

This clone was seen more than once but under ten times. J is TRBJ1-6 and V is TRBV27; TRBD1 is a possible D gene (5 bases). The germline gives CDR1 MNHEY, CDR2 SMNVEV (reference sequence). The germline V and J ends were trimmed by 5 bases and 10 bases, with 15 bases remaining between them. This CDR3 spans 14 amino acids. CDR3 sequence: CASSDPQGYSPLHF. The CDR3, as DNA: TGTGCCAGCAGTGACCCTCAGGGTTACTCACCCCTCCACTTT.

The chain employs TRBV4-1 and TRBJ2-5, with D possibly being TRBD2 (6 bases). CDR3 size: 16 residues. V lost 0 bases to trimming and J lost 1 base, with 12 bases between them. The germline gives CDR1 MGHRA, CDR2 YSYEKL. The CDR3 sequence is CASSQEGGASQETQYF. Here the CDR3 DNA reads TGCGCCAGCAGCCAAGAGGGAGGAGCGAGCCAAGAGACCCAGTACTTC.

The chain is built from TRBV27 and TRBJ1-5; unclear D gene. CDR1 MNHEY and CDR2 SMNVEV come from the germline V gene (reference sequence). V was pared by 3 bases and J by 2 bases, with 2 bases between. CDR3 length: 12 residues. CDR3 amino acids: CASSLGNQPQHF. Here the CDR3 DNA reads TGTGCCAGCAGTTTGGGCAATCAGCCCCAGCATTTT.

The chain has TRBV2 and TRBJ1-1; weak D call: TRBD1 (5 bases). The V end lost 3 bases, the J end lost 7 bases, and 12 bases lay between the germline ends. Germline V gene sequence: CDR1 SNHLY, CDR2 FYNNEI. The CDR3 consists of 13 residues. DNA for the CDR3: TGTGCCAGCAGTGAGCTATTAAGGGGTGAAGCTTTCTTT. Its translation: CASSELLRGEAFF.

The chain carries TRBV7-9 and TRBJ2-7; D is unclear. V was clipped by 1 base and J by 2 bases, with 9 bases between them. This CDR3 spans 14 amino acids. Germline assignment: CDR1 SEHNR and CDR2 FQNEAQ (reference sequence). As DNA, the CDR3 is TGTGCCAGCAGCTTAGGAGCCTTAGCCTACGAGCAGTACTTC. This codes for CASSLGALAYEQYF.

Here the CDR3 DNA reads TGTGCCTGGAGGGAGCCGTGGGGACGGGTGAACACTGAAGCTTTCTTT. Residues: CAWREPWGRVNTEAFF. This chain joins TRBV30 and TRBJ1-1; D is possibly TRBD1 (5 bases). The CDR3 is made up of 16 amino acids. Germline lookup yields CDR1 GTSNPN and CDR2 SVGIG (reference sequence). Trimming left V 3 bases short and J 0 bases short, with 17 bases between. Using reference TRBV30 and TRBJ1-1 for the parts outside the CDR3, the full variable domain is SQTIHQWPATLVQPVGSPLSLECTVEGTSNPNLYWYRQAAGRGLQLLFYSVGIGQISSEVPQNLSASRPQDRQFILSSKKLLLSDSGFYLCAWREPWGRVNTEAFFGQGTRLTVV.

The chain has TRBV5-6 and TRBJ2-7; D is possibly TRBD1 (8 bases). Germline values: CDR1 SGHDT, CDR2 YYEEEE. V lost 5 bases and J 6 bases, leaving 18 bases between the germline ends. This CDR3 spans 14 amino acids. The CDR3 region has the DNA TGTGCCAGCAGTCACAGGGGGAGGGGAGGCGAGCAGTACTTC. Translating gives CASSHRGRGGEQYF.

In its sample, this clone was seen once. This rearrangement joins TRBV5-1 to TRBJ2-3; D may be TRBD2 (5 bases). Trimming cost V 1 base and J 0 bases, with 12 bases left between them. Germline loops: CDR1 SGHRS, CDR2 YFSETQ. The CDR3 is made up of 16 amino acids. CDR3 DNA: TGCGCCAGCAGCTTGAAGGGCGGGTCTAGCACAGATACGCAGTATTTT. Translation gives CASSLKGGSSTDTQYF.

The sample holds a few counts of this clone. The rearrangement uses TRBV5-6 and TRBJ1-6; 7 nucleotides match TRBD1. The CDR3 covers 16 residues. Trimming at V came to 6 bases and at J to 4 bases, leaving 10 bases not matched to a gene. Germline V gene sequence: CDR1 SGHDT, CDR2 YYEEEE. The CDR3 region is CASTPSRTGYNSPLHF. As DNA, the CDR3 is TGTGCCAGCACCCCGTCCCGGACAGGTTATAATTCACCCCTCCACTTT.

This chain's CDR3 is CASSRGGGTGENNEQFF. The CDR3 bases are TGTGCCAGCAGCCGAGGGGGAGGGACTGGAGAAAACAATGAGCAGTTCTTC. The chain recombines TRBV4-2 with TRBJ2-1; D perhaps matches TRBD2 (7 bases). The CDR3 runs to 17 residues. With 4 bases removed from V and 5 bases from J, the gap between germline ends came to 21 bases. Germline assignment: CDR1 LGHNA and CDR2 YNFKEQ.

The chain links TRBV29-1 to TRBJ2-7; 7 bases line up with TRBD1. The CDR3 is 12 residues long. The V gene end was trimmed by 4 bases and the J gene end by 2 bases; junction bases not matched to a gene: 2. Germline values: CDR1 SQVTM, CDR2 ANQGSEA. In DNA, the CDR3 is TGCAGCGTTGCACAGGGGACCTACGAGCAGTACTTC. This sequence encodes CSVAQGTYEQYF.

The rearrangement links TRBV7-3 to TRBJ1-1; 9 nucleotides line up with TRBD1. V dropped 2 bases and J dropped 5; count of bases not matched to a gene: 3. CDR3 length: 14 residues. The germline gives CDR1 SGHTA, CDR2 FQGTGA. The CDR3 sequence: CASSLGTGRTEAFF. For the CDR3, the DNA is TGTGCCAGCAGCTTAGGGACAGGGAGAACTGAAGCTTTCTTT.

The chain is built from TRBV19 and TRBJ2-7; tentatively, D is TRBD1 (5 bases). Trimming took off 1 base at V and 0 bases at J, with 10 bases between the two ends. Germline V gene data show CDR1 as LNHDA and CDR2 as SQIVND (reference sequence). This CDR3 contains 15 residues. This CDR3 reads CASSIGQGGSYEQYF. DNA of the CDR3: TGTGCCAGTAGTATAGGGCAGGGTGGCTCCTACGAGCAGTACTTC.

This clone was observed a handful of times. V and J are TRBV10-2 and TRBJ1-6, with 7 nucleotides matching TRBD1. Per the germline V gene, CDR1 is WSHSY and CDR2 is SAAADI. CDR3 length: 14 amino acids. The ends lost 6 bases at V and 9 bases at J; junction bases unmatched: 8. DNA of the CDR3: TGCGCCAGCAGGTGGGGACAGTTGTTTTCACCCCTCCACTTT. It is translated as CASRWGQLFSPLHF.

In its sample, this clone was seen a few times. V and J are TRBV4-3 and TRBJ2-2; 7 bases line up with TRBD1. J gave up 6 bases and V 7 bases, and 14 bases lay outside the gene matches. Germline assignment: CDR1 LGHNA and CDR2 YSLEER. The CDR3 spans 16 residues. DNA of the CDR3: TGCGCCAGCACCCCCAAGGCAGGGGGTGGTTCCGGGGAGCTGTTTTTT. Translated: CASTPKAGGGSGELFF.

The V and J genes are TRBV9 and TRBJ1-4; no firm D call. This CDR3 has 14 amino acids. Trimming pared 2 bases from V and 0 bases from J, leaving 5 bases between. Per the germline V gene, CDR1 is SGDLS and CDR2 is YYNGEE. The CDR3: CASSVSATNEKLFF. CDR3 DNA sequence: TGTGCCAGCAGCGTCAGTGCAACTAATGAAAAACTGTTTTTT.

The chain couples TRBV2 to TRBJ1-1, with TRBD1 identical over 9 bases. From germline, CDR1 is SNHLY and CDR2 FYNNEI. The CDR3 contains 17 residues. Losses at the gene ends were 6 bases for V and 1 base for J; bases not matched to a gene: 12. For the CDR3, the DNA is TGTGCCAGCAGGACAGGGGGTTCCCTAATGCGGAACACTGAAGCTTTCTTT. This sequence encodes CASRTGGSLMRNTEAFF.

Of note for this clone: One end of the junction fails to match germline, which may point to a read error. As DNA, the CDR3 is TGTGCCAGCAGTGAACGCAGAACTAAAGAAAAACTGTTTTTT. This translates into CASSERRTKEKLFF. V is TRBV2 and J is TRBJ1-4; D not resolved. The CDR3 length is 14 residues. The V gene's germline CDR1 is SNHLY and CDR2 FYNNEI.

The chain combines TRBV6-4 with TRBJ1-2, with TRBD1 matching 10 bases. Germline loops: CDR1 MRHNA, CDR2 SNTAGT. V lost 6 bases to trimming and J lost 8 bases; unmatched junction nucleotides: 3. The CDR3 is made up of 12 amino acids. The CDR3 spells CASRGQGYGYTF. The CDR3 nucleotides are TGTGCCAGCAGGGGACAGGGGTACGGCTACACCTTC.

This sequence joins TRBV19 and TRBJ1-2; D is unresolved. The germline V gene has CDR1 LNHDA and CDR2 SQIVND (reference sequence). The CDR3 is 11 amino acids. V lost 10 bases and J 5 bases, leaving 11 bases between the germline ends. CDR3 in DNA: TGTGCCACTGAGTGGGAGTATGGCTACACCTTC. It is translated as CATEWEYGYTF. Full variable domain (remainder filled in from reference TRBV19 and TRBJ1-2): DGGITQSPKYLFRKEGQNVTLSCEQNLNHDAMYWYRQDPGQGLRLIYYSQIVNDFQKGDIAEGYSVSREKKESFPLTVTSAQKNPTAFYLCATEWEYGYTFGSGTRLTVV.

The rearrangement links TRBV28 to TRBJ2-5; TRBD1 aligns across 7 bases. This CDR3 has 15 residues. After removal of 10 bases from V and 1 base from J, the junction contained 12 bases not matched to a gene. Germline V lookup: CDR1 MDHEN, CDR2 SYDVKM. CDR3 sequence (DNA): TGTGCCACGAGCTACAGGGGTCCGACCCAAGAGACCCAGTACTTC. Its protein product is CATSYRGPTQETQYF.

A single count supports this clone. This sequence joins TRBV5-1 and TRBJ2-5; the D call may be TRBD1 or TRBD2 (5 bases each). Germline V lookup: CDR1 SGHRS, CDR2 YFSETQ. This CDR3 spans 12 amino acids. V was pared by 4 bases and J by 5 bases, with 9 bases between. The CDR3 loop reads CASSPWGETQYF. For the CDR3, the DNA is TGCGCCAGCAGCCCCTGGGGGGAGACCCAGTACTTC.

The J gene is TRBJ1-1, the V gene TRBV29-1; D gene ambiguous. This CDR3 comprises 11 residues. V lost 8 bases, J lost 7 bases, and 14 bases lay in between. Germline values: CDR1 SQVTM, CDR2 ANQGSEA. The CDR3 DNA is TGCAGCATGAGTCTGGCCCGTGAAGCTTTCTTT. Translated: CSMSLAREAFF.

The chain is built from TRBV19 and TRBJ1-1; perhaps TRBD1 as D (5 bases). The CDR3 has 13 amino acids. V was trimmed by 3 bases and J by 4 bases, leaving 9 bases between them. CDR1 is LNHDA and CDR2 is SQIVND in the germline V gene (reference sequence). CDR3 protein: CASSMGGGTEAFF. In nucleotides, the CDR3 is TGTGCCAGTAGTATGGGGGGGGGCACTGAAGCTTTCTTT. The entire variable domain, with the rest obtained from reference TRBV19 and TRBJ1-1, is as follows: DGGITQSPKYLFRKEGQNVTLSCEQNLNHDAMYWYRQDPGQGLRLIYYSQIVNDFQKGDIAEGYSVSREKKESFPLTVTSAQKNPTAFYLCASSMGGGTEAFFGQGTRLTVV.